The TCR beta chain under discussion was sequenced for a study of CD8+CD57+ T cells in acquired aplastic anemia. Study-wide context: Yields of DNA that came from sorted CD4+ and CD8+ cells averaged roughly 3.2 ug.

A word on this clonotype: Its antigen is not identified.

Genomic DNA was employed as the template in profiling TCR beta VDJ and CDR3. Each CDR3 protein is one row after TCRdb ran MiXCR on the reads. Of about 160,000 distinct CDR3 sequences listed, about two thirds were seen once; the top ten hold 40% to 60%. Whole-study findings and limits: Patients and controls were found to share 25 to 30 CD8+ CDR3 sequences. A significant difference in CD8+ Simpson's diversity between patients and controls was not found.

The CDR3 sequence is 19 residues long. CDR1 is LNHDA and CDR2 is SQIVND in the germline V gene (reference sequence). V was clipped by 5 bases and J by 8 bases; unmatched bases: 17. Patients chosen for sequencing had CD8+CD57+ cells that had expanded, as shown by flow cytometry. Patients had not yet gotten any therapy when their blood was taken for sampling. The sequence was obtained from a human donor with aplastic anemia. Specimen: sorted CD4+, CD8+, or CD8+CD57+ T cells (not recorded which) from PBMCs. The rearrangement links TRBV19 to TRBJ2-1; 14 bases map to TRBD2. CDR3 region: CASSATPWGLAGVGYEQFF. Written as DNA, the CDR3 is TGTGCCAGTAGTGCCACCCCTTGGGGACTAGCGGGAGTGGGGTATGAGCAGTTCTTC.